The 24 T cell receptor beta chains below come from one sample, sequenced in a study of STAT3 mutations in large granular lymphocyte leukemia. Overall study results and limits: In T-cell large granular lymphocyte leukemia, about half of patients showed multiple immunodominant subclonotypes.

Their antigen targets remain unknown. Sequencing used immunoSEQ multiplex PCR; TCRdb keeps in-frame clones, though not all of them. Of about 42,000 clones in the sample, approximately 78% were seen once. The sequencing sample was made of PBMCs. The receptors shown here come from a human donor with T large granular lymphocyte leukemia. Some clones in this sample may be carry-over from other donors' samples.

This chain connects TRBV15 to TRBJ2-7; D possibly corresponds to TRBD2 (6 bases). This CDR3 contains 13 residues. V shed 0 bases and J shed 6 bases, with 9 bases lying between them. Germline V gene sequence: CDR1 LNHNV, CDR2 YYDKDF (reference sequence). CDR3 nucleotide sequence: TGTGCCACCAGCAGAGATATCGGGGGCGAGCAGTACTTC. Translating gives CATSRDIGGEQYF.

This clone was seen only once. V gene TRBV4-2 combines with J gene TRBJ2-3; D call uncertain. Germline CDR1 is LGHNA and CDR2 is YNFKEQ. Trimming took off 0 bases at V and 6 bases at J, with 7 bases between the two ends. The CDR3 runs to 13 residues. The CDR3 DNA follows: TGTGCCAGCAGCCAAGATCGAAGGGATACGCAGTATTTT. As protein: CASSQDRRDTQYF.

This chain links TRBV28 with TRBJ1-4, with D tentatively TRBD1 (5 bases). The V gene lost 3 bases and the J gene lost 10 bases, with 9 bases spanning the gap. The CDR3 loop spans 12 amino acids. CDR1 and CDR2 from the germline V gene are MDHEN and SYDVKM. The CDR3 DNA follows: TGTGCCAGCAGTTTCAGGGAAGTAAAACTGTTTTTT. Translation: CASSFREVKLFF.

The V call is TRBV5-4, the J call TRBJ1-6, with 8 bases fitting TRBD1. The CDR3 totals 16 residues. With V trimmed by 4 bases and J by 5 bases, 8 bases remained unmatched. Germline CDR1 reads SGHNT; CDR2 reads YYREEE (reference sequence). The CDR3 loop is CASSPTLDRDNSPLHF. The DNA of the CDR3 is TGTGCCAGCAGCCCTACATTGGACAGGGATAATTCACCCCTCCACTTT.

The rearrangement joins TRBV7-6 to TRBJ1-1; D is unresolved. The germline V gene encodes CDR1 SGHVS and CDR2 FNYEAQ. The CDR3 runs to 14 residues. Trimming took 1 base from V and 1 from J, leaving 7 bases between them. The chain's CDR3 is CASSLGGQNTEAFF. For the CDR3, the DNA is TGTGCCAGCAGCTTAGGGGGTCAGAACACTGAAGCTTTCTTT.

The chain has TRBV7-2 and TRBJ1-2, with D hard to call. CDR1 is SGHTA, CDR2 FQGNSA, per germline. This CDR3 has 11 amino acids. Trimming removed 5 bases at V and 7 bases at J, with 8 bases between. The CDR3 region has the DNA TGTGCCAGCAGCCCCAACGGTGGCTACACCTTC. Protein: CASSPNGGYTF.

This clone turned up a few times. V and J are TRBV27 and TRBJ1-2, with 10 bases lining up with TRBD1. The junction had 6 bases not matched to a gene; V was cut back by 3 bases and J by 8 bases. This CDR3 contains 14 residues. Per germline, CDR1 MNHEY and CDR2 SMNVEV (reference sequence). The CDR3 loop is CASSFTGTGEGYTF. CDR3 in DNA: TGTGCCAGCAGTTTTACCGGGACAGGGGAAGGCTACACCTTC.

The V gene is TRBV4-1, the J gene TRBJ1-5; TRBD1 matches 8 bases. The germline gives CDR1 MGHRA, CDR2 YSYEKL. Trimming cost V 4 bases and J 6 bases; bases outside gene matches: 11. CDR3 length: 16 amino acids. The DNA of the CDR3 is TGCGCCAGCAGCCGACTACTCCAGGGGGCAGGTCAGCCCCAGCATTTT. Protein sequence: CASSRLLQGAGQPQHF.

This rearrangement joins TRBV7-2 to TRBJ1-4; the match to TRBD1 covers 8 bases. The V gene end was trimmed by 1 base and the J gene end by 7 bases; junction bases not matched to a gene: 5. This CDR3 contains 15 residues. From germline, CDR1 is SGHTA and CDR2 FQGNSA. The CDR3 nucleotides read TGTGCCAGCAGCTTAGGCCAGGGGGCTGTTGAAAAACTGTTTTTT. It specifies CASSLGQGAVEKLFF.

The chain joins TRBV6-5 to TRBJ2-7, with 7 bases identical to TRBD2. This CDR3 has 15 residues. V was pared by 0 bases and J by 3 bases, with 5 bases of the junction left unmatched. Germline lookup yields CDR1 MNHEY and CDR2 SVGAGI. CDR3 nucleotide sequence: TGTGCCAGCAGTTACTCGATGGGGGGGGTCTACGAGCAGTACTTC. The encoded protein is CASSYSMGGVYEQYF.

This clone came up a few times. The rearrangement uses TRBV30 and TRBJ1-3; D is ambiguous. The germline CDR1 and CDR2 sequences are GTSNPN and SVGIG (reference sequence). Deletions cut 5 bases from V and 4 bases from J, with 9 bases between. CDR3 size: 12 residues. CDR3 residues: CAWGLSGNTIYF. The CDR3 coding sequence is TGTGCCTGGGGATTATCGGGAAACACCATATATTTT.

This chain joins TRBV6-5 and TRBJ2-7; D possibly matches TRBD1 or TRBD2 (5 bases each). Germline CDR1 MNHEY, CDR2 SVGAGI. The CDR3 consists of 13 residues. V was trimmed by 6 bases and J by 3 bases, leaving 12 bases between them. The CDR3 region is CASRPGRSYEQYV. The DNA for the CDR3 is TGTGCCAGCAGACCGGGACGGAGCTACGAGCAGTACGTC.

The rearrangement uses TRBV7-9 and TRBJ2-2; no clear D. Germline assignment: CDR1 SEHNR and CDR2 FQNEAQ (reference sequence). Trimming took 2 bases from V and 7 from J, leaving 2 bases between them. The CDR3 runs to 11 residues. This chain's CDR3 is CASSLFGELFF. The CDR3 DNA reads TGTGCCAGCAGCTTATTCGGGGAGCTGTTTTTT.

CDR3 in amino acids: CATETSGGADTQYF. The CDR3 coding sequence is TGCGCCACCGAGACTAGCGGGGGGGCAGATACGCAGTATTTT. The chain carries TRBV10-2 and TRBJ2-3; 14 bases match TRBD2. Per germline, CDR1 WSHSY and CDR2 SAAADI. The V gene end was trimmed by 10 bases and the J gene end by 4 bases; junction bases not matched to a gene: 4. The length of the CDR3 is 14 residues.

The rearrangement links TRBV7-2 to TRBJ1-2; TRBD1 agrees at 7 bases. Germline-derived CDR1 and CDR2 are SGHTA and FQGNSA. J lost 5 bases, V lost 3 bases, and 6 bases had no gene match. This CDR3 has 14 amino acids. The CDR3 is CASSFATGEYGYTF. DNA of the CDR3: TGTGCCAGCAGCTTTGCCACAGGGGAATATGGCTACACCTTC.

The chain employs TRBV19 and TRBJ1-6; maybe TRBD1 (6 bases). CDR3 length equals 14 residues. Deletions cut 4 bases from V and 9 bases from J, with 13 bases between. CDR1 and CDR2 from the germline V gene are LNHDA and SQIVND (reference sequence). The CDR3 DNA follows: TGTGCCAGTAGTACTTCAGGGGTTACTTCACCCCTCCACTTT. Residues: CASSTSGVTSPLHF.

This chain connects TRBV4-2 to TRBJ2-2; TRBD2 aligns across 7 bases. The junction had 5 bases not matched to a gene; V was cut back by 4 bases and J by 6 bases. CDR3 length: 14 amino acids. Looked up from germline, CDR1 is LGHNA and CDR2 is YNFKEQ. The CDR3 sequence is CASSLRLAPGELFF. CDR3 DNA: TGTGCCAGCAGCCTAAGACTAGCCCCCGGGGAGCTGTTTTTT.

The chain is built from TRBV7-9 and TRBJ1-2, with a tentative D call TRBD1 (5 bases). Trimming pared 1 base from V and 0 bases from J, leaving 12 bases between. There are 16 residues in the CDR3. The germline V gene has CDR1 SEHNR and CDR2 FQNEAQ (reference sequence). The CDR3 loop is CASSLVSGEANYGYTF. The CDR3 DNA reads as TGTGCCAGCAGCTTAGTTTCGGGGGAAGCTAACTATGGCTACACCTTC.

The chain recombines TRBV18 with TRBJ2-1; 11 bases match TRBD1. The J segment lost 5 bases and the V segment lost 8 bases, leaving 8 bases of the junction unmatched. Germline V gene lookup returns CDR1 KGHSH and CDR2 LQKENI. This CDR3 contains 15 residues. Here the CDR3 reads CASARGTGGNNEQFF. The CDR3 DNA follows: TGTGCCAGCGCGCGAGGGACAGGGGGAAACAATGAGCAGTTCTTC.

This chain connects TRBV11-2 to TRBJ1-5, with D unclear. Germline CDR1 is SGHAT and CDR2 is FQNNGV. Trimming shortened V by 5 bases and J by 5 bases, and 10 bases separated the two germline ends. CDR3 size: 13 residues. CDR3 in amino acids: CASSRGVYQPQHF. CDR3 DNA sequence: TGTGCCAGCAGCCGCGGGGTGTATCAGCCCCAGCATTTT.

The CDR3 loop reads CSVFRSRTGELFF. DNA of the CDR3: TGCAGCGTCTTTAGGTCAAGAACCGGGGAGCTGTTTTTT. The chain links TRBV29-1 to TRBJ2-2; D is undetermined. Trimming shortened V by 6 bases and J by 5 bases, and 13 bases separated the two germline ends. From germline, CDR1 is SQVTM and CDR2 ANQGSEA. The CDR3 extends over 13 amino acids.

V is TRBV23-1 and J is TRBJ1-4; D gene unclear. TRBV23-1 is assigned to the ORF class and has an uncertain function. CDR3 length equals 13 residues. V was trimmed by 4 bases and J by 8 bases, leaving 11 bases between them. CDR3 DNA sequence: TGCGCCAGCAGTCGACCTTTGGGGGAAAAACTGTTTTTT. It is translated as CASSRPLGEKLFF.

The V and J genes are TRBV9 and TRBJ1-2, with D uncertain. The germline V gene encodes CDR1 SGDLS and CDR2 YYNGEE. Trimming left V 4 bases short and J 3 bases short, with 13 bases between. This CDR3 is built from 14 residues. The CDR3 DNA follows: TGTGCCAGCAGCTCCGAAACAGTTCACTATGGCTACACCTTC. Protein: CASSSETVHYGYTF.

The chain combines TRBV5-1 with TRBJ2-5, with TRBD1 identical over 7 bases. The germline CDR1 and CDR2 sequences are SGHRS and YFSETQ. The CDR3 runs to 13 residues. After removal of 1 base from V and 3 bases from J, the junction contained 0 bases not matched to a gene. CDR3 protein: CASSLTGEETQYF. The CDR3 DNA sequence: TGCGCCAGCAGCTTGACAGGGGAAGAGACCCAGTACTTC. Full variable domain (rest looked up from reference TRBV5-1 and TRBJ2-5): KAGVTQTPRYLIKTRGQQVTLSCSPISGHRSVSWYQQTPGQGLQFLFEYFSETQRNKGNFPGRFSGRQFSNSRSEMNVSTLELGDSALYLCASSLTGEETQYFGPGTRLLVL.